This T cell receptor beta chain was documented in a study of T cell responses to AZD1222 COVID-19 vaccine. Trimming took 2 bases from V and 5 from J; bases not matched to a gene: 3. Germline values: CDR1 KGHSH, CDR2 LQKENI. There are 14 residues in the CDR3. The method was immunoSEQ multiplex PCR; TCRdb's version includes in-frame clones alone and lacks a portion of them. This sample has some 120,000 clones, with about 90% found just once. This chain links TRBV18 with TRBJ1-1, with 9 bases lining up with TRBD1. The material sequenced was peripheral blood, taken on day 0 of AZD1222 vaccination. The TCR comes from an adult in good health. This chain's CDR3 is CASSPGTGYTEAFF. CDR3 sequence (DNA): TGTGCCAGCTCACCAGGGACAGGGTATACTGAAGCTTTCTTT.